This T cell receptor beta chain was recorded in a study of CD8 T cells in ankylosing spondylitis. Quantitative 5'-RACE with molecular barcodes produced the TCR beta libraries. TCRdb redid the calling of the 5' RACE reads with MiXCR, one entry per CDR3 protein. The table lists around 480,000 distinct CDR3 sequences, 17% of them singletons. Germline V gene sequence: CDR1 SGHRS, CDR2 YFSETQ. This CDR3 comprises 16 residues. V trimming: 3 bases; J trimming: 3 bases; junction bases outside the gene matches: 10. This clonotype was observed at least ten times. Its antigen is unidentified. Study results and caveats: Disease-linked clones reportedly showed significant enrichment in matched ankylosing spondylitis synovial fluid. Clones linked to disease, bearing a CD8+ phenotype, were relatively rare in peripheral blood. Ankylosing spondylitis blood appeared to carry a characteristic TCR beta motif of several highly homologous variants.

V is TRBV5-1 and J is TRBJ2-3, with 7 bases aligning to TRBD2. This clonotype originated in a male donor with ankylosing spondylitis. Sequenced sample: blood, either unsorted or a sorted T cell fraction (not recorded which). This chain's CDR3 is CASSSGPAGTTDTQYF. The DNA for the CDR3 is TGCGCCAGCAGCTCTGGACCAGCGGGAACGACAGATACGCAGTATTTT.